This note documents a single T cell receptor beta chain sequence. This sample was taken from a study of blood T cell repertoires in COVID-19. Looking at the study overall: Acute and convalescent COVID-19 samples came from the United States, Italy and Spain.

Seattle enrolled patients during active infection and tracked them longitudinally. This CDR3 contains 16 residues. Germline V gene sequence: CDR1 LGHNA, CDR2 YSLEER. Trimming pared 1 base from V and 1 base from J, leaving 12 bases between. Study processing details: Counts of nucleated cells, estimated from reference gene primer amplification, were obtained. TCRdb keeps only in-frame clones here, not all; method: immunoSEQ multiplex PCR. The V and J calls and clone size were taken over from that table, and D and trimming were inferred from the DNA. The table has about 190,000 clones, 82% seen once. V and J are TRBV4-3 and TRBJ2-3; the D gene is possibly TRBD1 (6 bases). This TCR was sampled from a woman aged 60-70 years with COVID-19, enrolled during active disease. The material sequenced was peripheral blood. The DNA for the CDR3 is TGCGCCAGCAGCCAAGTCTGGGGGCGCGGCACAGATACGCAGTATTTT. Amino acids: CASSQVWGRGTDTQYF.